What follows are 9 T cell receptor beta chains derived from one specimen sequenced in a study of tumor T cells in aggressive B-cell lymphoma. Repertoires were generated with immunoSEQ multiplex PCR, while TCRdb's copy carries only in-frame clones and drops some. The sample includes 400 to 500 clones, around 94% seen only once; the top ten take 6.5% to 9.5%. The material sequenced was tumor tissue. The receptors here all came from an adult with diffuse large B cell lymphoma.

The chain employs TRBV6-5 and TRBJ1-1, with D perhaps TRBD1 (6 bases). In germline, CDR1 is MNHEY, CDR2 SVGAGI. With 6 bases removed from V and 6 bases from J, the gap between germline ends came to 11 bases. The CDR3 runs to 12 residues. CDR3 DNA sequence: TGTGCCAGCAGAGCAACAGGGTCTGAAGCTTTCTTT. It encodes CASRATGSEAFF.

This clone has only a few counts. The chain combines TRBV30 with TRBJ1-1; tentatively, D is TRBD1 (6 bases). CDR3 length equals 13 residues. Germline V lookup: CDR1 GTSNPN, CDR2 SVGIG (reference sequence). The germline V and J ends were trimmed by 5 bases and 2 bases, with 12 bases remaining between them. CDR3 sequence: CAWSTGFNTEAFF. CDR3 coding DNA: TGTGCCTGGTCCACAGGGTTCAACACTGAAGCTTTCTTT.

This chain links TRBV19 with TRBJ1-5; 7 bases line up with TRBD1. Unmatched junction bases numbered 9, after V lost 10 bases and J lost 6 bases. The CDR3 is 13 amino acids. Germline V gene lookup returns CDR1 LNHDA and CDR2 SQIVND (reference sequence). The CDR3, as DNA: TGTGCCACCAAGGACAGGACGAGTCAGCCCCAGCATTTT. Its protein product is CATKDRTSQPQHF.

This clone was detected once. The chain couples TRBV5-1 to TRBJ2-1; 8 bases are a match to TRBD2. CDR3 size: 17 residues. From germline, CDR1 is SGHRS and CDR2 YFSETQ. V was clipped by 0 bases and J by 5 bases; unmatched bases: 10. CDR3 protein: CASSLAAGLAGHNEQFF. The DNA of the CDR3 is TGCGCCAGCAGCTTGGCGGCGGGGCTAGCGGGTCACAATGAGCAGTTCTTC.

This rearrangement joins TRBV5-1 to TRBJ2-5; no definite D call. The CDR3 runs 12 residues. CDR1 and CDR2 (germline): SGHRS, YFSETQ. V lost 1 base to trimming and J lost 5 bases, with 6 bases between them. The CDR3 coding sequence is TGCGCCAGCAGCTTGAATGGCGAGACCCAGTACTTC. It is translated as CASSLNGETQYF.

The rearrangement uses TRBV6-6 and TRBJ2-7, with 9 bases that match TRBD1. V lost 5 bases, J lost 5 bases, and 4 bases stayed unmatched. The CDR3 length is 13 residues. Per germline, CDR1 MNHNY and CDR2 SVGAGI (reference sequence). CDR3 residues: CASSGQGLDEQYF. In DNA, the CDR3 is TGTGCCAGCAGTGGACAGGGGCTAGACGAGCAGTACTTC.

The chain joins TRBV15 to TRBJ2-7; D possibly corresponds to TRBD2 (6 bases). The CDR3 extends over 15 amino acids. CDR1 and CDR2 from the germline V gene are LNHNV and YYDKDF (reference sequence). Trimming stripped 0 bases from V and 2 bases from J, with 11 bases between. CDR3 DNA sequence: TGTGCCACCAGCAGAGATCGGGGGATTGCCTACGAGCAGTACTTC. It encodes CATSRDRGIAYEQYF.

V is TRBV4-3 and J is TRBJ2-3; TRBD2 agrees at 7 bases. Per germline, CDR1 LGHNA and CDR2 YSLEER. V trimming: 0 bases; J trimming: 0 bases; junction bases outside the gene matches: 6. This CDR3 contains 17 residues. The chain's CDR3 is CASSQDPSGASTDTQYF. The CDR3 DNA reads as TGCGCCAGCAGCCAAGATCCAAGCGGGGCTAGCACAGATACGCAGTATTTT.

The rearrangement uses TRBV27 and TRBJ2-1; possible D gene TRBD2, 6 bases. Per germline, CDR1 MNHEY and CDR2 SMNVEV (reference sequence). The V and J ends lost 2 bases and 3 bases respectively, with 8 bases between them. The CDR3 length is 14 residues. Here the CDR3 DNA reads TGTGCCAGCAGTTTAAGACTAGACTACAATGAGCAGTTCTTC. Protein: CASSLRLDYNEQFF.